A single sample gave rise to the 20 T cell receptor beta chains below, sequenced in a study of cytotoxic CD8 clonotypes in ibrutinib-treated CLL. Clones were sequenced by immunoSEQ multiplex PCR, and TCRdb holds only the in-frame ones, with some missing. Here the sample spans some 84,000 clones, roughly 86% being singletons. This specimen was PBMCs, taken before ibrutinib treatment. The receptors shown here come from a human donor with chronic lymphocytic leukemia.

The chain recombines TRBV28 with TRBJ1-5; a weak D match, TRBD1 (5 bases). CDR1 is MDHEN, CDR2 SYDVKM, per germline. CDR3 length: 15 amino acids. V dropped 5 bases and J dropped 7 bases, with 18 bases sitting between them. The CDR3 region is CASSTPLGVGQPQHF. CDR3 bases: TGTGCCAGCAGTACCCCCCTGGGGGTAGGGCAGCCCCAGCATTTT.

This chain connects TRBV10-3 to TRBJ2-1; TRBD1 agrees at 7 bases. V lost 11 bases to trimming and J lost 4 bases; unmatched junction nucleotides: 8. The CDR3 totals 13 residues. Germline values: CDR1 ENHRY, CDR2 SYGVKD. The CDR3 here is CAVTGTEYNEQFF. CDR3 nucleotides: TGTGCCGTAACTGGGACAGAATACAATGAGCAGTTCTTC.

CDR3 loop: CASTKNLGGNQPQHF. In DNA form, the CDR3 reads TGTGCCAGCACAAAAAACCTGGGCGGCAATCAGCCCCAGCATTTT. The rearrangement links TRBV28 to TRBJ1-5; D is unresolved. V shed 7 bases and J shed 2 bases, with 15 bases lying between them. The CDR3 length is 15 residues. The germline V gene has CDR1 MDHEN and CDR2 SYDVKM.

This chain connects TRBV5-6 to TRBJ1-5; the D gene is possibly TRBD1 (5 bases). V was clipped by 4 bases and J by 4 bases, with 12 bases between them. This CDR3 comprises 14 residues. Germline V gene sequence: CDR1 SGHDT, CDR2 YYEEEE. CDR3 loop: CASSQPGRNQPQHF. Written as DNA, the CDR3 is TGTGCCAGCAGCCAACCGGGGCGGAATCAGCCCCAGCATTTT.

On this clone itself: This same CDR3 is encoded by further DNA sequences in the sample. The CDR3 reads CASSIGRGETQYF. The CDR3 DNA reads TGTGCCAGTAGTATCGGGCGAGGAGAGACCCAGTACTTC. J is TRBJ2-5 and V is TRBV19; no firm D call. This CDR3 has 13 residues. Germline V gene sequence: CDR1 LNHDA, CDR2 SQIVND (reference sequence). Trimming stripped 3 bases from V and 4 bases from J, with 9 bases between.

DNA of the CDR3: TGTGCCAGTAGACCGGCGAGGACGGCCGGGGAGACCCAGTACTTC. It is translated as CASRPARTAGETQYF. The V call is TRBV19, the J call TRBJ2-5; unclear D gene. Trimming left V 6 bases short and J 5 bases short, with 19 bases between. Germline CDR1 and CDR2: LNHDA and SQIVND (reference sequence). This CDR3 region has 15 residues.

This clone was seen only once. The chain uses TRBV6-5 and TRBJ2-1; D gene unclear. V shed 6 bases and J shed 0 bases, with 9 bases lying between them. Germline V gives CDR1 MNHEY, CDR2 SVGAGI. This CDR3 is 14 amino acids long. The CDR3 sequence is CASRDHSSYNEQFF. DNA of the CDR3: TGTGCCAGCAGAGATCATAGCTCCTACAATGAGCAGTTCTTC.

This chain connects TRBV27 to TRBJ2-1; D remains ambiguous. Trimming shortened V by 1 base and J by 6 bases, and 1 base separated the two germline ends. The CDR3 consists of 11 residues. CDR1 MNHEY and CDR2 SMNVEV come from the germline V gene (reference sequence). CDR3 sequence (DNA): TGTGCCAGCAGTTTATTCAATGAGCAGTTCTTC. Translation: CASSLFNEQFF.

The gene calls are TRBV18 and TRBJ1-5; no firm D call. V lost 5 bases, J lost 0 bases, and 8 bases lay in between. The CDR3 is made up of 14 amino acids. Germline values: CDR1 KGHSH, CDR2 LQKENI. The CDR3 nucleotides read TGTGCCAGCTCAGCGGGAAATAGCAATCAGCCCCAGCATTTT. Its protein is CASSAGNSNQPQHF.

This rearrangement joins TRBV6-6 to TRBJ1-5; D is possibly TRBD1 (6 bases). Trimming left V 6 bases short and J 5 bases short, with 17 bases between. CDR1 is MNHNY and CDR2 is SVGAGI in the germline V gene (reference sequence). This CDR3 spans 15 amino acids. The CDR3 coding sequence is TGTGCCAGCAGCCACCCCAGGGGCGTTGATCAGCCCCAGCATTTT. Amino acid sequence: CASSHPRGVDQPQHF.

This chain connects TRBV7-3 to TRBJ2-2; D call uncertain. V lost 0 bases and J 0 bases, leaving 5 bases between the germline ends. This CDR3 comprises 15 residues. From germline, CDR1 is SGHTA and CDR2 FQGTGA. CDR3 region: CASSLTNTNTGELFF. Written as DNA, the CDR3 is TGTGCCAGCAGCTTAACCAATACGAACACCGGGGAGCTGTTTTTT.

This clone was observed a few times. The chain links TRBV7-2 to TRBJ2-2; D call uncertain. CDR1 and CDR2 from the germline V gene are SGHTA and FQGNSA. The V end was cut by 1 base, the J end by 1 base, with 4 bases between. CDR3 length: 14 amino acids. The DNA of the CDR3 is TGTGCCAGCAGCTTAGTGCGGAACACCGGGGAGCTGTTTTTT. Translating gives CASSLVRNTGELFF.

The chain has TRBV9 and TRBJ2-4; TRBD2 agrees at 8 bases. The CDR3 has 15 residues. Looked up from germline, CDR1 is SGDLS and CDR2 is YYNGEE. The junction had 9 bases not matched to a gene; V was cut back by 4 bases and J by 6 bases. CDR3 protein: CASSPRISGGNIQYF. In DNA, the CDR3 is TGTGCCAGCAGCCCGAGGATAAGCGGGGGAAACATTCAGTACTTC.

This chain connects TRBV18 to TRBJ2-3, with TRBD2 identical over 8 bases. The CDR3 has 16 amino acids. V shed 1 base, J shed 6 bases, and the junction held 9 bases outside the gene matches. Germline V lookup: CDR1 KGHSH, CDR2 LQKENI. CDR3 amino acids: CASSPRPSGRGDTQYF. DNA for the CDR3: TGTGCCAGCTCACCACGGCCTAGCGGGCGCGGGGATACGCAGTATTTT.

This chain joins TRBV28 and TRBJ1-5, with D unresolved. Trimming removed 6 bases from V and 3 bases from J, with 6 bases in between. Germline V gene data show CDR1 as MDHEN and CDR2 as SYDVKM. The CDR3 is 12 residues long. In DNA, the CDR3 is TGTGCCAGCAGGACCTCCAATCAGCCCCAGCATTTT. It yields the protein CASRTSNQPQHF.

The chain joins TRBV7-9 to TRBJ1-2; D remains unclear. V lost 5 bases, J lost 7 bases, and 17 bases lay in between. The germline CDR1 and CDR2 sequences are SEHNR and FQNEAQ (reference sequence). CDR3 length: 14 residues. CDR3 loop: CASSESESHLGYTF. Written as DNA, the CDR3 is TGTGCCAGCAGCGAGTCAGAGTCCCACCTTGGCTACACCTTC.

The chain couples TRBV6-5 to TRBJ1-2, with TRBD1 matching 8 bases. Per germline, CDR1 MNHEY and CDR2 SVGAGI. The trim removed 6 bases at V and 3 bases at J, leaving 9 bases unmatched. The CDR3 extends over 15 amino acids. In DNA form, the CDR3 reads TGTGCCAGCAGACCCGGGACAGGCCCACACTATGGCTACACCTTC. Translation: CASRPGTGPHYGYTF.

The chain employs TRBV7-9 and TRBJ2-7; the match to TRBD2 covers 9 bases. CDR3 length: 16 residues. Trimming removed 1 base from V and 2 bases from J; junction bases left unmatched: 6. Germline values: CDR1 SEHNR, CDR2 FQNEAQ (reference sequence). The CDR3 loop reads CASSLGPSGATYEQYF. The DNA for the CDR3 is TGTGCCAGCAGCTTAGGGCCTAGCGGGGCCACCTACGAGCAGTACTTC.

J is TRBJ2-7 and V is TRBV27; D gene uncertain. The CDR3 contains 13 residues. Germline V gene data show CDR1 as MNHEY and CDR2 as SMNVEV (reference sequence). With 4 bases removed from V and 3 bases from J, the gap between germline ends came to 10 bases. The CDR3 sequence: CASSSRPYYEQYF. The CDR3 nucleotides are TGTGCCAGCAGTTCGAGGCCCTACTACGAGCAGTACTTC.

V usage is TRBV9 and J usage is TRBJ2-3; 10 bases align to TRBD2. Germline-derived CDR1 and CDR2 are SGDLS and YYNGEE. With 3 bases clipped from V and 5 bases from J, the junction kept 6 bases outside the gene matches. The CDR3 contains 15 residues. CDR3 in amino acids: CASSASGRAVDTQYF. The CDR3 DNA is TGTGCCAGCAGCGCAAGCGGGAGGGCCGTAGATACGCAGTATTTT.